This TCR beta chain was retrieved from a study of cytomegalovirus exposure and HLA in healthy donors. Healthy donors of bone marrow made up the group. Whole-study findings and limits: The classifier was said to identify cytomegalovirus status with high specificity and sensitivity. The authors enumerated 164 TCR beta chains as linked to cytomegalovirus.

A multiplex PCR was run with 60 Vbeta primers and 13 Jbeta primers. Sequencing used immunoSEQ multiplex PCR; TCRdb keeps in-frame clones, though not all of them. The data show 140,000 to 150,000 clones, 75% to 80% seen once. V was pared by 4 bases and J by 4 bases, with 8 bases of the junction left unmatched. Germline values: CDR1 SGHRS, CDR2 YFSETQ. This CDR3 has 16 amino acids. A word on this clone: The antigen remains unidentified.

This chain links TRBV5-1 with TRBJ2-1; 10 positions match TRBD2. This sequence was found in a man in his forties or fifties in good health and CMV-seropositive. Sequencing was done on a sample of PBMCs. The CDR3 is CASSQRTSGNYNEQFF. The CDR3 DNA is TGCGCCAGCAGCCAACGGACTAGCGGCAATTACAATGAGCAGTTCTTC.